This T cell receptor beta chain originates from a study of cytomegalovirus exposure and HLA in healthy donors. Study information: About 85 million unique TCR sequences came from HLA-typed donors in an early release.

PCR involved 60 Vbeta and 13 Jbeta primers. Generated by immunoSEQ multiplex PCR, the TCRdb table keeps only in-frame clones and is missing some. The sample includes 150,000 to 200,000 clones, around 76% of them seen just once. Regarding this clone: The antigen is undetermined.

Overall study results and limits: In a later analysis, CMV-associated beta chains were mostly HLA-associated, it appeared. High specificity and sensitivity for cytomegalovirus status were reported for the classifier.

The sequence was collected from a female donor in good health and CMV-seronegative. Material for sequencing was PBMCs.

As DNA, the CDR3 is TGCGCCAGCAGCTTGGCGGTCGGGACAGGGACCTACGAGCAGTACTTC. Its translation is CASSLAVGTGTYEQYF. V is TRBV5-1 and J is TRBJ2-7; 9 nucleotides agree with TRBD1. V lost 0 bases and J lost 2; bases outside the gene matches: 6. The CDR3 spans 16 residues. The germline V gene has CDR1 SGHRS and CDR2 YFSETQ.